One and the same sample provided the 30 T cell receptor beta chains below, sequenced in a study of memory CD8 T cells in hepatitis C reinfection. Time point reported: late/post reinfection, 12 to 24 weeks after detection. Sorted cells were sequenced directly ex vivo without any in vitro expansion. The table came from immunoSEQ multiplex PCR; TCRdb's copy has only in-frame clones and leaves some out. The data show approximately 46,000 clones, approximately 92% seen once. The sample was naive CD8+ T cells sorted from blood. The receptors derive from a man younger than 35 with hepatitis C virus infection.

The chain carries TRBV5-4 and TRBJ2-1; 8 nucleotides agree with TRBD1. The V and J ends lost 3 bases and 7 bases, in that order; junction bases with no gene match: 9. Germline lookup yields CDR1 SGHNT and CDR2 YYREEE (reference sequence). The CDR3 has 15 residues. The CDR3: CASSSGQGYQNEQFF. DNA of the CDR3: TGTGCCAGCAGCTCCGGACAGGGCTATCAGAATGAGCAGTTCTTC. Complete variable domain (other parts from reference TRBV5-4 and TRBJ2-1): ETGVTQSPTHLIKTRGQQVTLRCSSQSGHNTVSWYQQALGQGPQFIFQYYREEENGRGNFPPRFSGLQFPNYSSELNVNALELDDSALYLCASSSGQGYQNEQFFGPGTRLTVL.

The chain links TRBV9 to TRBJ2-1; weak D call: TRBD2 (6 bases). V gave up 4 bases and J gave up 8 bases, with 16 bases separating them. CDR1 and CDR2 (germline): SGDLS, YYNGEE. This CDR3 has 14 residues. CDR3 residues: CASSYTDGGYEQFF. The CDR3 coding sequence is TGTGCCAGCAGCTACACAGACGGAGGGTATGAGCAGTTCTTC.

The J gene is TRBJ2-1, the V gene TRBV18, with 8 bases fitting TRBD1. Trimming at V came to 6 bases and at J to 4 bases, leaving 8 bases not matched to a gene. The V gene's germline CDR1 is KGHSH and CDR2 LQKENI. The CDR3 totals 15 residues. The CDR3 nucleotides read TGTGCCAGCTCCCTCCGGACAGGGAGTTACAATGAGCAGTTCTTC. Its translation is CASSLRTGSYNEQFF.

The chain recombines TRBV29-1 with TRBJ2-7; 7 bases map to TRBD1. The CDR3 has 14 amino acids. Trimming removed 1 base from V and 0 bases from J; junction bases left unmatched: 3. CDR1 is SQVTM and CDR2 is ANQGSEA in the germline V gene. CDR3 sequence (DNA): TGCAGCGTTGAAGTACAGGGGAGCTCCTACGAGCAGTACTTC. Translation gives CSVEVQGSSYEQYF.

The gene calls are TRBV29-1 and TRBJ2-1; 8 positions agree with TRBD2. The CDR3 spans 17 residues. The germline V gene has CDR1 SQVTM and CDR2 ANQGSEA. The V and J ends lost 1 base and 3 bases, in that order; junction bases with no gene match: 11. CDR3 amino acids: CSVEGAQREYHYNEQFF. In DNA form, the CDR3 reads TGCAGCGTTGAAGGTGCCCAGCGGGAGTACCACTACAATGAGCAGTTCTTC.

This clone was recorded a few times. V and J are TRBV6-6 and TRBJ1-4; 9 nucleotides align to TRBD1. Germline V CDR1 and CDR2: MNHNY, SVGAGI (reference sequence). The V and J ends lost 6 bases and 3 bases, in that order; junction bases with no gene match: 5. This CDR3 comprises 15 residues. The CDR3 sequence is CASRANRGPNEKLFF. CDR3 bases: TGTGCCAGCAGAGCTAACAGGGGGCCTAATGAAAAACTGTTTTTT.

The genes are TRBV7-9 and TRBJ2-1, with D perhaps TRBD1 (6 bases). Trimming pared 1 base from V and 0 bases from J, leaving 10 bases between. CDR1 is SEHNR, CDR2 FQNEAQ, per germline (reference sequence). CDR3 length: 16 amino acids. Here the CDR3 reads CASSLVLGASYNEQFF. CDR3 DNA: TGTGCCAGCAGCTTAGTTCTGGGGGCCTCCTACAATGAGCAGTTCTTC.

The chain joins TRBV28 to TRBJ2-7; 9 bases line up with TRBD1. From germline, CDR1 is MDHEN and CDR2 SYDVKM. Losses at the gene ends were 6 bases for V and 7 bases for J; bases not matched to a gene: 7. This CDR3 contains 13 residues. CDR3 in amino acids: CASSPGTGFEQYF. The CDR3 DNA reads as TGTGCCAGCAGCCCGGGGACAGGGTTTGAGCAGTACTTC.

This clone was seen only once. The chain links TRBV14 to TRBJ1-6; 8 nucleotides agree with TRBD1. CDR3 size: 15 residues. V was clipped by 3 bases and J by 7 bases; unmatched bases: 5. The germline CDR1 and CDR2 sequences are SGHDN and FVKESK. In DNA, the CDR3 is TGTGCCAGCAGCCACTTGGGACAGGAGAATTCACCCCTCCACTTT. Its translation: CASSHLGQENSPLHF.

The rearrangement links TRBV27 to TRBJ2-5; 10 bases are shared with TRBD1. Trimming took 5 bases from V and 4 from J; bases not matched to a gene: 7. This CDR3 has 15 amino acids. CDR1 is MNHEY and CDR2 is SMNVEV in the germline V gene (reference sequence). The DNA of the CDR3 is TGTGCCAGCAGTCCCGGGACAGGGGTTGGAGAGACCCAGTACTTC. It is translated as CASSPGTGVGETQYF.

The genes are TRBV28 and TRBJ1-1; unclear D gene. The CDR3 consists of 14 residues. The ends were cut back, 3 bases at V and 0 bases at J, with 8 bases in the middle. Germline V lookup: CDR1 MDHEN, CDR2 SYDVKM. CDR3 in amino acids: CASSLRVMNTEAFF. The CDR3 nucleotides read TGTGCCAGCAGTTTGAGGGTTATGAACACTGAAGCTTTCTTT.

The chain joins TRBV6-5 to TRBJ2-7; D gene uncertain. This CDR3 region has 11 residues. The ends were cut back, 5 bases at V and 6 bases at J, with 8 bases in the middle. The germline gives CDR1 MNHEY, CDR2 SVGAGI. The CDR3 nucleotides are TGTGCCAGCAGTGACCCTAGCGAGCAGTACTTC. Protein sequence: CASSDPSEQYF.

This chain joins TRBV6-5 and TRBJ2-7, with D unclear. CDR3 length equals 13 residues. In germline, CDR1 is MNHEY, CDR2 SVGAGI. V lost 0 bases and J 5 bases, leaving 8 bases between the germline ends. The CDR3: CASSYSMRNEQYF. The CDR3 DNA follows: TGTGCCAGCAGTTACTCAATGAGGAACGAGCAGTACTTC.

In its sample, this clone was seen a few times. The chain employs TRBV4-2 and TRBJ1-3, with D perhaps matching TRBD1 (6 bases). V lost 5 bases to trimming and J lost 0 bases, with 20 bases between them. The CDR3 extends over 18 amino acids. Germline V lookup: CDR1 LGHNA, CDR2 YNFKEQ. The CDR3 here is CASSTKGQIYSSGNTIYF. In nucleotides, the CDR3 is TGTGCCAGCAGCACCAAAGGACAGATCTATAGCTCTGGAAACACCATATATTTT.

This chain uses TRBV6-1 with TRBJ1-1; D is unclear. The CDR3 is 12 residues long. The V gene lost 2 bases and the J gene lost 2 bases, with 3 bases spanning the gap. Germline CDR1 reads MNHNS; CDR2 reads SASEGT. The CDR3 region has the DNA TGTGCCAGCAGTGAATTAAACACTGAAGCTTTCTTT. Amino acid sequence: CASSELNTEAFF.

The chain couples TRBV28 to TRBJ2-7, with 9 bases lining up with TRBD2. CDR1 MDHEN and CDR2 SYDVKM come from the germline V gene. V dropped 4 bases and J dropped 1; count of bases not matched to a gene: 8. The CDR3 totals 16 residues. The CDR3 DNA sequence: TGTGCCAGCAGTTCACCGAGCGGGAGGATGTCCTACGAGCAGTACTTC. This translates into CASSSPSGRMSYEQYF.

This rearrangement joins TRBV7-9 to TRBJ2-1; 9 positions agree with TRBD2. The CDR3 length is 16 residues. Germline CDR1 is SEHNR and CDR2 is FQNEAQ (reference sequence). The V and J ends lost 4 bases and 5 bases, in that order; junction bases with no gene match: 9. The CDR3, as DNA: TGTGCCAGCAGCTCTTTAATAGCGGGAGTAGACAATGAGCAGTTCTTC. The encoded protein is CASSSLIAGVDNEQFF.

This chain links TRBV4-1 with TRBJ1-2, with a tentative D call TRBD1 (5 bases). Germline CDR1 MGHRA, CDR2 YSYEKL. V lost 3 bases, J lost 4 bases, and 15 bases lay in between. CDR3 size: 15 residues. The CDR3 protein is CASSQGSGRAYGYTF. The DNA of the CDR3 is TGCGCCAGCAGCCAGGGGTCCGGCAGGGCCTATGGCTACACCTTC.

This sequence joins TRBV27 and TRBJ2-7; TRBD2 matches at 8 bases. CDR3 size: 16 residues. Germline V gene lookup returns CDR1 MNHEY and CDR2 SMNVEV (reference sequence). The J segment lost 1 base and the V segment lost 5 bases, leaving 10 bases of the junction unmatched. The CDR3 region has the DNA TGTGCCAGCAGTCTAAACCTAGCGGGCCTTTCCTACGAGCAGTACTTC. The encoded protein is CASSLNLAGLSYEQYF.

The rearrangement links TRBV6-6 to TRBJ2-5, with unresolved D. The DNA end favors TRBJ2-7, so the J call may be wrong. The CDR3 consists of 13 residues. Germline CDR1 and CDR2: MNHNY and SVGAGI (reference sequence). The chain's CDR3 is CASSYEEAYEQYF. Here the CDR3 DNA reads TGTGCCAGCAGTTACGAGGAAGCCTACGAGCAGTACTTC.

The rearrangement links TRBV2 to TRBJ2-3; the match to TRBD2 covers 12 bases. V dropped 2 bases and J dropped 3; count of bases not matched to a gene: 0. The CDR3 runs 15 residues. Per germline, CDR1 SNHLY and CDR2 FYNNEI. The chain's CDR3 is CASSELAGGTDTQYF. CDR3 DNA sequence: TGTGCCAGCAGTGAACTAGCGGGGGGGACAGATACGCAGTATTTT. The full variable domain, with the rest looked up from reference TRBV2 and TRBJ2-3, is EPEVTQTPSHQVTQMGQEVILRCVPISNHLYFYWYRQILGQKVEFLVSFYNNEISEKSEIFDDQFSVERPDGSNFTLKIRSTKLEDSAMYFCASSELAGGTDTQYFGPGTRLTVL.

This clone was recorded once. The chain recombines TRBV27 with TRBJ1-4, with 9 bases matching TRBD1. Germline loops: CDR1 MNHEY, CDR2 SMNVEV (reference sequence). The CDR3 runs 15 residues. The V segment lost 4 bases and the J segment 5 bases; nucleotides outside the gene matches: 5. CDR3 in DNA: TGTGCCAGCAGTTGGTTGGGGACAGGGAATGAAAAACTGTTTTTT. Its protein product is CASSWLGTGNEKLFF.

The V call is TRBV7-6, the J call TRBJ2-2; tentatively, D is TRBD2 (5 bases). Trimming pared 5 bases from V and 7 bases from J, leaving 20 bases between. Germline lookup yields CDR1 SGHVS and CDR2 FNYEAQ. CDR3 length: 16 amino acids. The CDR3 region is CASSKTRDPFLGELFF. CDR3 nucleotides: TGTGCCAGCAGCAAGACTCGGGATCCCTTCCTCGGGGAGCTGTTTTTT.

As for this clone: Other nucleotide sequences from this sample produce the same CDR3. The chain couples TRBV21-1 to TRBJ2-2; the DNA was not used to check the table's D call, TRBD2. TRBV21-1 is a listed pseudogene. The CDR3 extends over 16 amino acids. The CDR3 bases are TGTGCCAGAGGCATGATCCTAGCGGGGGGGCCCAGGGAGCTGTTTTTT. Protein: CARGMILAGGPRELFF.

This rearrangement joins TRBV30 to TRBJ2-2, with TRBD1 matching over 7 bases. V lost 3 bases to trimming and J lost 0 bases; unmatched junction nucleotides: 1. Per germline, CDR1 GTSNPN and CDR2 SVGIG (reference sequence). The CDR3 is made up of 14 amino acids. The CDR3 bases are TGTGCCTGGAGGGGACAGACGAACACCGGGGAGCTGTTTTTT. The encoded protein is CAWRGQTNTGELFF. Together with reference TRBV30 and TRBJ2-2, the CDR3 gives the full variable domain: SQTIHQWPATLVQPVGSPLSLECTVEGTSNPNLYWYRQAAGRGLQLLFYSVGIGQISSEVPQNLSASRPQDRQFILSSKKLLLSDSGFYLCAWRGQTNTGELFFGEGSRLTVL.

The genes are TRBV7-9 and TRBJ2-3; weak D call: TRBD1 (5 bases). V lost 1 base and J 1 base, leaving 9 bases between the germline ends. CDR3 length: 15 amino acids. Germline CDR1 SEHNR, CDR2 FQNEAQ (reference sequence). The CDR3 loop reads CASSLGLGGTDTQYF. Here the CDR3 DNA reads TGTGCCAGCAGCTTAGGGCTAGGGGGCACAGATACGCAGTATTTT. Using reference TRBV7-9 and TRBJ2-3 for the parts outside the CDR3, the full variable domain is DTGVSQNPRHKITKRGQNVTFRCDPISEHNRLYWYRQTLGQGPEFLTYFQNEAQLEKSRLLSDRFSAERPKGSFSTLEIQRTEQGDSAMYLCASSLGLGGTDTQYFGPGTRLTVL.

V gene TRBV6-5 combines with J gene TRBJ1-2, with D unclear. Trimming took 3 bases from V and 4 from J, leaving 15 bases between them. The CDR3 sequence is 15 residues long. Germline V lookup: CDR1 MNHEY, CDR2 SVGAGI. CDR3 loop: CASSYTGSSIYGYTF. CDR3 in DNA: TGTGCCAGCAGTTATACCGGGAGTTCGATCTATGGCTACACCTTC.

The CDR3 DNA reads as TGCGCCAGCAGCCCGACAGGTCCTACCTACGAGCAGTACTTC. This codes for CASSPTGPTYEQYF. The rearrangement links TRBV5-1 to TRBJ2-7; possibly TRBD1 for D (6 bases). Germline values: CDR1 SGHRS, CDR2 YFSETQ. The CDR3 covers 14 residues. The ends were cut back, 4 bases at V and 2 bases at J, with 13 bases in the middle. Full variable domain (rest looked up from reference TRBV5-1 and TRBJ2-7): KAGVTQTPRYLIKTRGQQVTLSCSPISGHRSVSWYQQTPGQGLQFLFEYFSETQRNKGNFPGRFSGRQFSNSRSEMNVSTLELGDSALYLCASSPTGPTYEQYFGPGTRLTVT.

The chain is built from TRBV7-6 and TRBJ2-1; 11 bases match TRBD2. The V gene's germline CDR1 is SGHVS and CDR2 FNYEAQ. The CDR3 length is 15 residues. V shed 5 bases and J 6 bases; nucleotides not matched to a gene: 6. The CDR3 DNA follows: TGTGCCAGCAGCCCCACTAGCGGGAGTGGCAATGAGCAGTTCTTC. Amino acid sequence: CASSPTSGSGNEQFF.

This clone was detected a few times. The gene calls are TRBV5-4 and TRBJ1-1; weak D call: TRBD1 (5 bases). The CDR3 sequence is 12 residues long. The germline V and J ends were trimmed by 3 bases and 6 bases, with 9 bases remaining between them. CDR1 and CDR2 from the germline V gene are SGHNT and YYREEE (reference sequence). CDR3 nucleotide sequence: TGTGCCAGCAGCTCGTGGGGGGCTGAAGCTTTCTTT. Residues: CASSSWGAEAFF.